This entry is about one TCR beta chain. What it binds is not known. The sample comes from a study of blood T cells in healthy people across ages. A sample-barcoded 5' primer and a J-beta primer mix were used in a second PCR of about 6 to 11 cycles. Every cDNA molecule carried a tag from a template-switch adaptor bearing 12 random nucleotides. TCRdb reanalysed the 5' RACE reads using MiXCR and keeps one entry per CDR3 protein. The sample includes 700,000 or so distinct CDR3 sequences, approximately 21% of them seen just once. Study outcomes and limitations: As naive T cell percentage varied, TCR beta diversity correlated strongly with it. Older age coincided with a roughly linear decline in TCR beta diversity per million T cells. Those diversity estimates obtained from one million T cells were thought to be underestimates.

In germline, CDR1 is SQVTM, CDR2 ANQGSEA. The CDR3 sequence is 14 residues long. Trimming removed 7 bases from V and 4 bases from J; junction bases left unmatched: 7. The sample comprised blood. The receptor's source is a man aged 70 or older in good health. V and J are TRBV29-1 and TRBJ2-3; 11 nucleotides line up with TRBD1. The CDR3 DNA follows: TGCAGCGCCAAAAAGGGACAGGGGGCAGATACGCAGTATTTT. Translated: CSAKKGQGADTQYF.